The present entry profiles one TCR beta chain with its context. Under the authors' procedure: Amplifying reference gene primers gave estimates of nucleated cell counts. The protocol was immunoSEQ multiplex PCR, while the TCRdb copy is restricted to in-frame clones and leaves out a portion. That table is the source of V, J and clone size, and D and trimming were worked out from the DNA. The table includes under 200,000 clones, around four fifths detected once. V lost 6 bases to trimming and J lost 0 bases, with 8 bases between them. Germline V gene lookup returns CDR1 SEHNR and CDR2 FQNEAQ (reference sequence). This CDR3 is 14 amino acids long. The sample belongs to a study of blood T cell repertoires in COVID-19. Turning to the study itself: Samples came from the United States, Italy and Spain, spanning acute and convalescent COVID-19. T cells, B-cell-depleted T cells, or PBMCs supplied cDNA or gDNA.

Sequencing was carried out using peripheral blood. This clonotype originated in a woman aged 55 to 70 with acute or convalescent COVID-19. This chain links TRBV7-9 with TRBJ2-2; D remains ambiguous. In DNA, the CDR3 is TGTGCCAGCAGTCCCAGTCCGAACACCGGGGAGCTGTTTTTT. As protein: CASSPSPNTGELFF.